A single sample gave rise to the 32 T cell receptor beta chains below, sequenced in a study of blood T cell repertoires in COVID-19. Some clones are missing from TCRdb's copy, which holds only in-frame ones; the method was immunoSEQ multiplex PCR. The sample includes some 280,000 clones, around nine tenths of them seen just once. The material sequenced was peripheral blood. The receptors originated from a woman aged 55-70 years with acute or convalescent COVID-19.

The CDR3 protein is CASSFAGGNTEAFF. The CDR3 DNA reads as TGTGCCAGCAGTTTCGCAGGGGGGAACACTGAAGCTTTCTTT. The chain combines TRBV28 with TRBJ1-1; 7 bases match TRBD1. The CDR3 runs 14 residues. Losses at the gene ends were 3 bases for V and 1 base for J; bases not matched to a gene: 2. Per germline, CDR1 MDHEN and CDR2 SYDVKM.

J is TRBJ2-1 and V is TRBV2, with 8 bases matching TRBD1. The CDR3 loop spans 15 amino acids. Germline V CDR1 and CDR2: SNHLY, FYNNEI. The V and J ends lost 4 bases and 5 bases, in that order; junction bases with no gene match: 7. The DNA for the CDR3 is TGTGCCAGCAGTGGCTGGACAGGGAGTGACAATGAGCAGTTCTTC. Protein product: CASSGWTGSDNEQFF.

This clone has a single count. This chain connects TRBV19 to TRBJ1-5; TRBD1 aligns across 8 bases. The CDR3 loop spans 15 amino acids. Germline V CDR1 and CDR2: LNHDA, SQIVND (reference sequence). V trimming: 5 bases; J trimming: 7 bases; junction bases outside the gene matches: 10. In DNA, the CDR3 is TGTGCCAGTAGTTCCCAGGGGGCTGGGAACCAGCCCCAGCATTTT. It codes for CASSSQGAGNQPQHF.

The J gene is TRBJ1-2, the V gene TRBV2; D gene ambiguous. CDR1 and CDR2 from the germline V gene are SNHLY and FYNNEI. Between the trimmed V and J ends, which lost 4 bases and 0 bases, there was a span of 3 bases. CDR3 length: 12 amino acids. The CDR3 loop reads CASSVTNYGYTF. In DNA form, the CDR3 reads TGTGCCAGCAGTGTTACTAACTATGGCTACACCTTC.

The chain joins TRBV27 to TRBJ2-7; 8 bases fit TRBD1. This CDR3 has 11 residues. V was clipped by 5 bases and J by 11 bases; unmatched bases: 5. In germline, CDR1 is MNHEY, CDR2 SMNVEV (reference sequence). The CDR3: CASSVDRVEYF. The CDR3 DNA follows: TGTGCCAGCAGTGTGGACAGGGTGGAGTACTTC.

This sequence joins TRBV28 and TRBJ2-1, with a possible D match to TRBD2 (6 bases). CDR3 size: 17 residues. CDR1 and CDR2 from the germline V gene are MDHEN and SYDVKM. V was pared by 5 bases and J by 4 bases, with 21 bases between. This chain's CDR3 is CASSLPRWGVGYNEQFF. In DNA form, the CDR3 reads TGTGCCAGCAGTCTGCCTCGGTGGGGGGTTGGGTACAATGAGCAGTTCTTC.

The chain joins TRBV4-1 to TRBJ1-3; D gene uncertain. Germline CDR1 is MGHRA and CDR2 is YSYEKL. Trimming pared 4 bases from V and 0 bases from J, leaving 13 bases between. This CDR3 is built from 16 residues. As DNA, the CDR3 is TGCGCCAGCAGCCCCCTCGGGAGGGACTCTGGAAACACCATATATTTT. Its translation: CASSPLGRDSGNTIYF.

The gene calls are TRBV4-3 and TRBJ1-3; D not certain. The CDR3 runs to 14 residues. Per the germline V gene, CDR1 is LGHNA and CDR2 is YSLEER. The V end lost 1 base, the J end lost 4 bases, and 8 bases lay between the germline ends. The chain's CDR3 is CASSQVLSGNTIYF. The CDR3 DNA sequence: TGCGCCAGCAGCCAAGTCCTCTCGGGAAACACCATATATTTT.

The chain is built from TRBV5-1 and TRBJ2-3; TRBD2 matches 7 bases. In germline, CDR1 is SGHRS, CDR2 YFSETQ. The CDR3 sequence is 14 residues long. Trimming took 6 bases from V and 0 from J; bases not matched to a gene: 4. For the CDR3, the DNA is TGCGCCAGCACTGTGGGGGGGAGCACAGATACGCAGTATTTT. This sequence encodes CASTVGGSTDTQYF.

This chain connects TRBV28 to TRBJ2-7, with a tentative D call TRBD1 (5 bases). Deletions cut 2 bases from V and 2 bases from J, with 7 bases between. There are 13 residues in the CDR3. CDR1 is MDHEN and CDR2 is SYDVKM in the germline V gene. CDR3 nucleotide sequence: TGTGCCAGCAGTTTAAGGACACCCTACGAGCAGTACTTC. As protein: CASSLRTPYEQYF.

The chain links TRBV3-1 (or the pseudogene TRBV3-2) to TRBJ2-7; D might be TRBD1 (5 bases). In germline, CDR1 is LGHDT, CDR2 YNNKEL (reference sequence). This CDR3 contains 15 residues. The germline V and J ends were trimmed by 0 bases and 2 bases, with 11 bases remaining between them. CDR3 region: CASSQEQGRAYEQYF. In nucleotides, the CDR3 is TGTGCCAGCAGCCAAGAGCAGGGCCGGGCCTACGAGCAGTACTTC.

The V and J genes are TRBV5-1 and TRBJ1-4; 9 bases are shared with TRBD1. Germline V gene sequence: CDR1 SGHRS, CDR2 YFSETQ. J lost 8 bases, V lost 4 bases, and 6 bases had no gene match. This CDR3 has 14 residues. For the CDR3, the DNA is TGCGCCAGCAGCATGGGACAGGGTGGCGAAAAACTGTTTTTT. Translation: CASSMGQGGEKLFF. Full variable domain (missing parts from reference TRBV5-1 and TRBJ1-4): KAGVTQTPRYLIKTRGQQVTLSCSPISGHRSVSWYQQTPGQGLQFLFEYFSETQRNKGNFPGRFSGRQFSNSRSEMNVSTLELGDSALYLCASSMGQGGEKLFFGSGTQLSVL.

The chain is built from TRBV13 and TRBJ2-3, with 8 bases that match TRBD2. The V segment lost 6 bases and the J segment 8 bases; nucleotides outside the gene matches: 16. CDR3 length: 16 amino acids. Germline V CDR1 and CDR2: PRHDT, FYEKMQ (reference sequence). The CDR3 coding sequence is TGTGCCAGCAGGACTGGGGGTAGCGGGGCCGGAGGTACGCAGTATTTT. Translated: CASRTGGSGAGGTQYF.

The CDR3 is CASSERGGGGSNQPQHF. The CDR3 coding sequence is TGTGCCAGCAGTGAACGAGGCGGGGGAGGAAGCAATCAGCCCCAGCATTTT. The chain recombines TRBV2 with TRBJ1-5; D perhaps matches TRBD1 (5 bases). Trimming removed 2 bases at V and 1 base at J, with 15 bases between. The CDR3 length is 17 residues. Germline V gene sequence: CDR1 SNHLY, CDR2 FYNNEI.

This chain links TRBV15 with TRBJ1-5; TRBD1 is a possible D gene (5 bases). The CDR3 covers 14 residues. Germline V gene lookup returns CDR1 LNHNV and CDR2 YYDKDF (reference sequence). V lost 3 bases and J 3 bases, leaving 9 bases between the germline ends. CDR3 nucleotide sequence: TGTGCCACCAGCAGGACAGCGCCCAATCAGCCCCAGCATTTT. This gives the protein CATSRTAPNQPQHF.

V and J are TRBV7-3 and TRBJ2-5, with 9 bases fitting TRBD2. V gave up 5 bases and J gave up 1 base; unmatched junction bases: 11. CDR1 SGHTA and CDR2 FQGTGA come from the germline V gene. This CDR3 spans 17 amino acids. CDR3 coding DNA: TGTGCCAGCAGCCCGGGTTGGGGACTAGCCTTCCAAGAGACCCAGTACTTC. This encodes CASSPGWGLAFQETQYF.

The gene calls are TRBV5-1 and TRBJ1-4; D gene ambiguous. The CDR3 has 16 amino acids. Germline V lookup: CDR1 SGHRS, CDR2 YFSETQ. The V gene lost 0 bases and the J gene lost 2 bases, with 11 bases spanning the gap. This CDR3 reads CASSLGTDETNEKLFF. The CDR3 nucleotides are TGCGCCAGCAGCTTGGGGACTGATGAGACTAATGAAAAACTGTTTTTT.

The genes are TRBV30 and TRBJ1-5; perhaps TRBD1 as D (5 bases). Per germline, CDR1 GTSNPN and CDR2 SVGIG (reference sequence). The CDR3 is 13 amino acids. V lost 4 bases, J lost 5 bases, and 12 bases lay in between. The CDR3 here is CAWTAGGYQPQHF. CDR3 DNA sequence: TGTGCCTGGACCGCGGGGGGGTATCAGCCCCAGCATTTT.

V is TRBV2 and J is TRBJ2-7; 9 nucleotides match TRBD2. The CDR3 contains 15 residues. V lost 6 bases to trimming and J lost 1 base; unmatched junction nucleotides: 7. Germline V CDR1 and CDR2: SNHLY, FYNNEI. CDR3 protein: CASRFAGGISYEQYF. The DNA for the CDR3 is TGTGCCAGCAGATTCGCGGGAGGGATATCCTACGAGCAGTACTTC. Full variable domain (outside the CDR3, taken from reference TRBV2 and TRBJ2-7): EPEVTQTPSHQVTQMGQEVILRCVPISNHLYFYWYRQILGQKVEFLVSFYNNEISEKSEIFDDQFSVERPDGSNFTLKIRSTKLEDSAMYFCASRFAGGISYEQYFGPGTRLTVT.

The chain recombines TRBV2 with TRBJ2-2; TRBD1 is a possible D gene (5 bases). Germline CDR1 and CDR2: SNHLY and FYNNEI. Between the trimmed V and J ends, which lost 2 bases and 2 bases, there was a span of 12 bases. This CDR3 contains 16 residues. This CDR3 is CASSEQGSFNTGELFF. The DNA for the CDR3 is TGTGCCAGCAGTGAACAGGGAAGTTTCAACACCGGGGAGCTGTTTTTT.

V usage is TRBV6-2 or TRBV6-3 and J usage is TRBJ1-1, with a weak D call TRBD1 (6 bases). V lost 3 bases and J 5 bases, leaving 22 bases between the germline ends. This CDR3 contains 17 residues. Germline loops: CDR1 MNHEY, CDR2 SVGEGT. CDR3 residues: CASSYAGQGSEKTEAFF. As DNA, the CDR3 is TGTGCCAGCAGTTATGCCGGGCAGGGGAGTGAGAAAACTGAAGCTTTCTTT.

This chain links TRBV5-6 with TRBJ1-1, with D perhaps matching TRBD1 (5 bases). CDR3 length equals 13 residues. With 4 bases removed from V and 4 bases from J, the gap between germline ends came to 11 bases. CDR1 is SGHDT and CDR2 is YYEEEE in the germline V gene. CDR3: CASSQGWATEAFF. DNA for the CDR3: TGTGCCAGCAGCCAGGGCTGGGCCACTGAAGCTTTCTTT.

This clone came up once. The chain couples TRBV19 to TRBJ1-1; a weak D match, TRBD1 (5 bases). The CDR3 is made up of 16 amino acids. Germline assignment: CDR1 LNHDA and CDR2 SQIVND (reference sequence). V was trimmed by 10 bases and J by 4 bases, leaving 25 bases between them. The CDR3 DNA reads as TGTGCCACCTCCCGGAACAGACCATTTCAGGGCACTGAAGCTTTCTTT. The encoded protein is CATSRNRPFQGTEAFF.

V is TRBV7-3 and J is TRBJ2-7; 9 nucleotides align to TRBD1. Unmatched junction bases numbered 7, after V lost 5 bases and J lost 5 bases. This CDR3 is 14 amino acids long. Germline V CDR1 and CDR2: SGHTA, FQGTGA. CDR3 DNA: TGTGCCAGCAGCACAACAGGGGGCGACGACGAGCAGTACTTC. As protein: CASSTTGGDDEQYF.

The rearrangement uses TRBV19 and TRBJ1-4, with D possibly being TRBD1 (5 bases). This CDR3 is 15 amino acids long. CDR1 LNHDA and CDR2 SQIVND come from the germline V gene (reference sequence). V was shortened by 3 bases and J by 6 bases, with 14 bases between the two germline ends. The CDR3 DNA follows: TGTGCCAGTAGTATTCCTCAGGGAATAGATGAAAAACTGTTTTTT. Encoded protein: CASSIPQGIDEKLFF.

This chain connects TRBV7-2 to TRBJ2-1; 8 bases line up with TRBD2. Germline V gene sequence: CDR1 SGHTA, CDR2 FQGNSA. V lost 4 bases, J lost 8 bases, and 7 bases stayed unmatched. This CDR3 has 14 residues. In nucleotides, the CDR3 is TGTGCCAGCAGCTCTACCGGGACTAGGGATGAGCAGTTCTTC. Its protein product is CASSSTGTRDEQFF.

This clone appeared once. The V and J genes are TRBV4-1 and TRBJ1-4; D unresolved. CDR1 is MGHRA, CDR2 YSYEKL, per germline. The CDR3 contains 16 residues. V gave up 1 base and J gave up 0 bases, with 9 bases separating them. The CDR3 reads CASSQGRRSTNEKLFF. CDR3 DNA: TGCGCCAGCAGCCAAGGGAGGAGATCAACTAATGAAAAACTGTTTTTT.

The rearrangement uses TRBV18 and TRBJ1-3, with 9 nucleotides matching TRBD1. With 1 base clipped from V and 3 bases from J, the junction kept 13 bases outside the gene matches. The CDR3 runs 19 residues. The germline V gene has CDR1 KGHSH and CDR2 LQKENI. The CDR3 DNA follows: TGTGCCAGCTCACCACGGGCAACCGCCGGGACAGGGATTGGAAACACCATATATTTT. Encoded protein: CASSPRATAGTGIGNTIYF.

The gene calls are TRBV5-4 and TRBJ1-2; 8 positions agree with TRBD1. The V gene's germline CDR1 is SGHNT and CDR2 YYREEE (reference sequence). The length of the CDR3 is 13 residues. Trimming took 4 bases from V and 8 from J; bases not matched to a gene: 7. CDR3 region: CASSPRTGQGYTF. As DNA, the CDR3 is TGTGCCAGCAGCCCGCGGACAGGGCAAGGCTACACCTTC.

The chain carries TRBV6-1 and TRBJ2-5, with 11 bases fitting TRBD1. Germline V gene sequence: CDR1 MNHNS, CDR2 SASEGT. Trimming cost V 3 bases and J 3 bases; bases outside gene matches: 3. The CDR3 is made up of 15 amino acids. Here the CDR3 DNA reads TGTGCCAGCAGTGACCCGGGACAGGGGGAAGAGACCCAGTACTTC. Its translation is CASSDPGQGEETQYF.

The chain has TRBV18 and TRBJ1-1; no clear D gene. The CDR3 sequence is 14 residues long. V lost 6 bases to trimming and J lost 0 bases, with 11 bases between them. Germline V gene sequence: CDR1 KGHSH, CDR2 LQKENI. The CDR3 spells CASSPGGMNTEAFF. The CDR3 DNA sequence: TGTGCCAGCTCGCCGGGAGGGATGAACACTGAAGCTTTCTTT.

This chain's CDR3 is CASSTGTGVPIYGYTF. The CDR3 coding sequence is TGTGCCAGCAGTACCGGGACAGGGGTCCCTATCTATGGCTACACCTTC. The V gene is TRBV13, the J gene TRBJ1-2; 10 positions match TRBD1. In germline, CDR1 is PRHDT, CDR2 FYEKMQ (reference sequence). The V and J ends lost 6 bases and 4 bases, in that order; junction bases with no gene match: 11. The length of the CDR3 is 16 residues.